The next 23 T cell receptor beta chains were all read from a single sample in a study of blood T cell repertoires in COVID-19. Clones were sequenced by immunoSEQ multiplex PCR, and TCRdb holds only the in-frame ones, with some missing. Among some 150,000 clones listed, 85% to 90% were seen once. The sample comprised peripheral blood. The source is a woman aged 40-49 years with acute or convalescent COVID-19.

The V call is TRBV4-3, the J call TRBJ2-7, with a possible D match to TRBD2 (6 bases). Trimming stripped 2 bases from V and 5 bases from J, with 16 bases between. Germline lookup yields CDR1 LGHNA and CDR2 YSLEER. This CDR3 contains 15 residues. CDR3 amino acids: CASSQTRDGGHEQYF. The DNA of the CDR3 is TGCGCCAGCAGCCAAACCCGGGACGGGGGACACGAGCAGTACTTC.

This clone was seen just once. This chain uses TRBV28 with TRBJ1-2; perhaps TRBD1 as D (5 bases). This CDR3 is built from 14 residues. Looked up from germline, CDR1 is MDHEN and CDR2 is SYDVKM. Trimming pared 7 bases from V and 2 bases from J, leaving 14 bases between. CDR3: CASTLGGGNYGYTF. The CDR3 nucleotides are TGTGCCAGCACCCTCGGGGGGGGAAACTATGGCTACACCTTC.

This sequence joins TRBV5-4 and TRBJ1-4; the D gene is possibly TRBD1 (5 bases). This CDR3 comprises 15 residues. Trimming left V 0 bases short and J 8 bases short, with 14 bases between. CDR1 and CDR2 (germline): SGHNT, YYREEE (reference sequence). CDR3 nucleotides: TGTGCCAGCAGCTTGGCTTCAGGGAAGGGAGAAAAACTGTTTTTT. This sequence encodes CASSLASGKGEKLFF.

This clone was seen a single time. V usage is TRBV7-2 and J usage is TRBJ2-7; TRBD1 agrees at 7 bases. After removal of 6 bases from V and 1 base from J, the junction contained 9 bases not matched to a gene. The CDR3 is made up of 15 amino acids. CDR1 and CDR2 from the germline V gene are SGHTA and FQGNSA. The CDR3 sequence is CASRLDRLTSYEQYF. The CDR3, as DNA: TGTGCCAGCAGGTTGGACAGGTTGACATCCTACGAGCAGTACTTC.

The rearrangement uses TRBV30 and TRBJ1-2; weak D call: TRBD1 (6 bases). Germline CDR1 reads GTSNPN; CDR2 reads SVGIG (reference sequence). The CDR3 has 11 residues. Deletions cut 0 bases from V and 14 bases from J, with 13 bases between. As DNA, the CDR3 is TGTGCCTGGAGTGTGCAGGGGCCGAGGACCTTC. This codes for CAWSVQGPRTF.

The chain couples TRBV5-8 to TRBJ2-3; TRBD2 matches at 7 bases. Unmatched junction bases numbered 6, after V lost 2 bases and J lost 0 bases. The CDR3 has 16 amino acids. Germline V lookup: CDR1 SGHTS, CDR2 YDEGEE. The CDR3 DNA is TGTGCCAGCAGCTTAGGGGCTAGCGGTAGCACAGATACGCAGTATTTT. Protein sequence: CASSLGASGSTDTQYF.

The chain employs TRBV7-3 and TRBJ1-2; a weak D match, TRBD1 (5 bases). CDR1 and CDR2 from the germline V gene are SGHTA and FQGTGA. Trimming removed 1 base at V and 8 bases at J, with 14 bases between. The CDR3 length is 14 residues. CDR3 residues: CASSLMSGNGGYTF. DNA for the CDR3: TGTGCCAGCAGCTTAATGTCAGGGAACGGGGGCTACACCTTC. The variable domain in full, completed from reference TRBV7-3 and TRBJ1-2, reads GAGVSQTPSNKVTEKGKYVELRCDPISGHTALYWYRQSLGQGPEFLIYFQGTGAADDSGLPNDRFFAVRPEGSVSTLKIQRTERGDSAVYLCASSLMSGNGGYTFGSGTRLTVV.

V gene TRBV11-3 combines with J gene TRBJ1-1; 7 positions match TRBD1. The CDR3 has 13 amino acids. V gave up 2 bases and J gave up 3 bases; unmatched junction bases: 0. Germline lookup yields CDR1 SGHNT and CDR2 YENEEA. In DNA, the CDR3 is TGTGCCAGCAGCTTACAGGGGGACACTGAAGCTTTCTTT. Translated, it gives CASSLQGDTEAFF.

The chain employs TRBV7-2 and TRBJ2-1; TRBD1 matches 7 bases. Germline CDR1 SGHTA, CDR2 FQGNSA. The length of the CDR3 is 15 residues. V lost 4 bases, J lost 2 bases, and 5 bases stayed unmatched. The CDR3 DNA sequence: TGTGCCAGCAGCTCCTGGACAGGCACCTACAATGAGCAGTTCTTC. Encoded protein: CASSSWTGTYNEQFF.

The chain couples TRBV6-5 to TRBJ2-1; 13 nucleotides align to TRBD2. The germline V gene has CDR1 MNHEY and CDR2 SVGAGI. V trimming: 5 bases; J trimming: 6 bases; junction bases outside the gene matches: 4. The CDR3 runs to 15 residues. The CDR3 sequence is CASSMRLAGGNEQFF. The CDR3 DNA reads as TGTGCCAGCAGTATGCGACTAGCGGGGGGCAATGAGCAGTTCTTC.

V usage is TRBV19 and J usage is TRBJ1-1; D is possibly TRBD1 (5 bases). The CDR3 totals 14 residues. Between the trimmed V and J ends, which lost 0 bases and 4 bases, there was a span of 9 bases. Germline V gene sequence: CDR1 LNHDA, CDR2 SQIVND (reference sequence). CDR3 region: CASSIDTQGTEAFF. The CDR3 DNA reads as TGTGCCAGTAGTATAGACACCCAGGGCACTGAAGCTTTCTTT.

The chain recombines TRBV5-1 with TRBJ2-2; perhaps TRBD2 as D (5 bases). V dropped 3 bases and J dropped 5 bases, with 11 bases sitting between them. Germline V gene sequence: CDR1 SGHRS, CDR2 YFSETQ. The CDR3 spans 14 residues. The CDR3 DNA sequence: TGCGCCAGCAGCTCCTTCGGGGAAACCGGGGAGCTGTTTTTT. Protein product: CASSSFGETGELFF.

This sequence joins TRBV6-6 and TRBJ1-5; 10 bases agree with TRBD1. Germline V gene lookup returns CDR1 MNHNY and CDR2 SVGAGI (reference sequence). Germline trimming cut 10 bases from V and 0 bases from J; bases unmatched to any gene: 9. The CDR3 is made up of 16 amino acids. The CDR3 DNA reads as TGTGCCACTCTCCCGACAGGGGGCTATAGCAATCAGCCCCAGCATTTT. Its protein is CATLPTGGYSNQPQHF.

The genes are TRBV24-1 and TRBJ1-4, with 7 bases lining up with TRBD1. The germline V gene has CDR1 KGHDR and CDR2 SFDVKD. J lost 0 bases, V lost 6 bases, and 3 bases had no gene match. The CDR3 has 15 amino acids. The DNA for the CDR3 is TGTGCCACCAGTAAGGGACAGACAACTAATGAAAAACTGTTTTTT. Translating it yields CATSKGQTTNEKLFF.

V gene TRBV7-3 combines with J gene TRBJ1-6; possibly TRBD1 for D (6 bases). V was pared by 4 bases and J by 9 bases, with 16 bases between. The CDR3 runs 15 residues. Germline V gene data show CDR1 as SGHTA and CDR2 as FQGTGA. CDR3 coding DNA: TGTGCCAGCAGCTCACGGGGGGCATGGAGTTCACCCCTCCACTTT. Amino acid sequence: CASSSRGAWSSPLHF.

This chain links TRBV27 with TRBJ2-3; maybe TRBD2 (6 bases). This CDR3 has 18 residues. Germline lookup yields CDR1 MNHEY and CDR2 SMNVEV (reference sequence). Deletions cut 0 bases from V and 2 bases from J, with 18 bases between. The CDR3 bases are TGTGCCAGCAGTTTATCCCCTCCGGGAGTCGCATACACAGATACGCAGTATTTT. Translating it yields CASSLSPPGVAYTDTQYF.

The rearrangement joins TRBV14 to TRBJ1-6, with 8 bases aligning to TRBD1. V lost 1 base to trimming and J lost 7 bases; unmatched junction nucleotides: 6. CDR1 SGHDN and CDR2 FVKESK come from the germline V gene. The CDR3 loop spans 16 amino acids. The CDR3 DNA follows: TGTGCCAGCAGCCAAGCCTTGGGACAGGTGAATTCACCCCTCCACTTT. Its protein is CASSQALGQVNSPLHF.

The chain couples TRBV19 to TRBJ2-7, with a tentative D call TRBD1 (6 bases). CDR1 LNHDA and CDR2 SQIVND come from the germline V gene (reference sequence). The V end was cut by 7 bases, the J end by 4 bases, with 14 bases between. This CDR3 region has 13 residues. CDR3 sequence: CASNRGMGYEQYF. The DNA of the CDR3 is TGTGCCAGTAATAGGGGGATGGGGTACGAGCAGTACTTC.

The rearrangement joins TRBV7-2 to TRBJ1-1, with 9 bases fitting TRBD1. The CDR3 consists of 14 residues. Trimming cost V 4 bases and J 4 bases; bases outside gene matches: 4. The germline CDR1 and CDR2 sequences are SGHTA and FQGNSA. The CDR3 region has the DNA TGTGCCAGCAGCTACCGGGACAGGGCCACTGAAGCTTTCTTT. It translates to CASSYRDRATEAFF.

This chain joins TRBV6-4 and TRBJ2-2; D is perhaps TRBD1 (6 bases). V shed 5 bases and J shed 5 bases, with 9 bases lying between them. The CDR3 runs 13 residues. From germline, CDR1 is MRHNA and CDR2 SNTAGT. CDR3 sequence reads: CASSPQGTGELFF. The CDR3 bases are TGTGCCAGCAGTCCGCAGGGGACCGGGGAGCTGTTTTTT.

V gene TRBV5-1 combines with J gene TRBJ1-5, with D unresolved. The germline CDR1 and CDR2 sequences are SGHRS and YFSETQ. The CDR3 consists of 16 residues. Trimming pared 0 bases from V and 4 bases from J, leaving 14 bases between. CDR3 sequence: CASSLDGGLSNQPQHF. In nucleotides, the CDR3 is TGCGCCAGCAGCTTGGACGGCGGCCTTAGTAATCAGCCCCAGCATTTT.

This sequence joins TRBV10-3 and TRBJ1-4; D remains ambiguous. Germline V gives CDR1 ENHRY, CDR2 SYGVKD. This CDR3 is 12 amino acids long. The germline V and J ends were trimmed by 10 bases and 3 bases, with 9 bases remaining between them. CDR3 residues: CATRRSNEKLFF. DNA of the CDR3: TGTGCCACCAGGAGATCTAATGAAAAACTGTTTTTT.

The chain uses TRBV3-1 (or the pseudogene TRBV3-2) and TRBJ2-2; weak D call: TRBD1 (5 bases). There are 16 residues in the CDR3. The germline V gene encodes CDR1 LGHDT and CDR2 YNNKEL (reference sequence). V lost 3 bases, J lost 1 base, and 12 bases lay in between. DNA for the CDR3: TGTGCCAGCAGCCACTGGGCGACAGAGAACACCGGGGAGCTGTTTTTT. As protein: CASSHWATENTGELFF.